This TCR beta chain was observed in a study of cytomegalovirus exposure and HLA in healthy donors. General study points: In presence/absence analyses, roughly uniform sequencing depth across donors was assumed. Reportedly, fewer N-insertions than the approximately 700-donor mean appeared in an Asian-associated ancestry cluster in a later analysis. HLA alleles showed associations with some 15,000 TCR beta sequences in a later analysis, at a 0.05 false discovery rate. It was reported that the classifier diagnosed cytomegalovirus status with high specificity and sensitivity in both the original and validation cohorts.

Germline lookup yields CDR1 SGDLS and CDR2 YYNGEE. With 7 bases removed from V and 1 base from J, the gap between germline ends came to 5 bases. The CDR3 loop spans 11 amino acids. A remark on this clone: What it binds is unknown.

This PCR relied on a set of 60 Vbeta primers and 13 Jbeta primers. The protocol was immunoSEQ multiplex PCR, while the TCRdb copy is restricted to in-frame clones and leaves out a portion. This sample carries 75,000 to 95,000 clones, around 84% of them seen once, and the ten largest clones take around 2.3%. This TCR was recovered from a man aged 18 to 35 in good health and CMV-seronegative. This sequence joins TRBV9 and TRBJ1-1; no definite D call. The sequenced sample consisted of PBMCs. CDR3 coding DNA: TGTGCCAGCGGGCAGAACACTGAAGCTTTCTTT. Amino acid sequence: CASGQNTEAFF.